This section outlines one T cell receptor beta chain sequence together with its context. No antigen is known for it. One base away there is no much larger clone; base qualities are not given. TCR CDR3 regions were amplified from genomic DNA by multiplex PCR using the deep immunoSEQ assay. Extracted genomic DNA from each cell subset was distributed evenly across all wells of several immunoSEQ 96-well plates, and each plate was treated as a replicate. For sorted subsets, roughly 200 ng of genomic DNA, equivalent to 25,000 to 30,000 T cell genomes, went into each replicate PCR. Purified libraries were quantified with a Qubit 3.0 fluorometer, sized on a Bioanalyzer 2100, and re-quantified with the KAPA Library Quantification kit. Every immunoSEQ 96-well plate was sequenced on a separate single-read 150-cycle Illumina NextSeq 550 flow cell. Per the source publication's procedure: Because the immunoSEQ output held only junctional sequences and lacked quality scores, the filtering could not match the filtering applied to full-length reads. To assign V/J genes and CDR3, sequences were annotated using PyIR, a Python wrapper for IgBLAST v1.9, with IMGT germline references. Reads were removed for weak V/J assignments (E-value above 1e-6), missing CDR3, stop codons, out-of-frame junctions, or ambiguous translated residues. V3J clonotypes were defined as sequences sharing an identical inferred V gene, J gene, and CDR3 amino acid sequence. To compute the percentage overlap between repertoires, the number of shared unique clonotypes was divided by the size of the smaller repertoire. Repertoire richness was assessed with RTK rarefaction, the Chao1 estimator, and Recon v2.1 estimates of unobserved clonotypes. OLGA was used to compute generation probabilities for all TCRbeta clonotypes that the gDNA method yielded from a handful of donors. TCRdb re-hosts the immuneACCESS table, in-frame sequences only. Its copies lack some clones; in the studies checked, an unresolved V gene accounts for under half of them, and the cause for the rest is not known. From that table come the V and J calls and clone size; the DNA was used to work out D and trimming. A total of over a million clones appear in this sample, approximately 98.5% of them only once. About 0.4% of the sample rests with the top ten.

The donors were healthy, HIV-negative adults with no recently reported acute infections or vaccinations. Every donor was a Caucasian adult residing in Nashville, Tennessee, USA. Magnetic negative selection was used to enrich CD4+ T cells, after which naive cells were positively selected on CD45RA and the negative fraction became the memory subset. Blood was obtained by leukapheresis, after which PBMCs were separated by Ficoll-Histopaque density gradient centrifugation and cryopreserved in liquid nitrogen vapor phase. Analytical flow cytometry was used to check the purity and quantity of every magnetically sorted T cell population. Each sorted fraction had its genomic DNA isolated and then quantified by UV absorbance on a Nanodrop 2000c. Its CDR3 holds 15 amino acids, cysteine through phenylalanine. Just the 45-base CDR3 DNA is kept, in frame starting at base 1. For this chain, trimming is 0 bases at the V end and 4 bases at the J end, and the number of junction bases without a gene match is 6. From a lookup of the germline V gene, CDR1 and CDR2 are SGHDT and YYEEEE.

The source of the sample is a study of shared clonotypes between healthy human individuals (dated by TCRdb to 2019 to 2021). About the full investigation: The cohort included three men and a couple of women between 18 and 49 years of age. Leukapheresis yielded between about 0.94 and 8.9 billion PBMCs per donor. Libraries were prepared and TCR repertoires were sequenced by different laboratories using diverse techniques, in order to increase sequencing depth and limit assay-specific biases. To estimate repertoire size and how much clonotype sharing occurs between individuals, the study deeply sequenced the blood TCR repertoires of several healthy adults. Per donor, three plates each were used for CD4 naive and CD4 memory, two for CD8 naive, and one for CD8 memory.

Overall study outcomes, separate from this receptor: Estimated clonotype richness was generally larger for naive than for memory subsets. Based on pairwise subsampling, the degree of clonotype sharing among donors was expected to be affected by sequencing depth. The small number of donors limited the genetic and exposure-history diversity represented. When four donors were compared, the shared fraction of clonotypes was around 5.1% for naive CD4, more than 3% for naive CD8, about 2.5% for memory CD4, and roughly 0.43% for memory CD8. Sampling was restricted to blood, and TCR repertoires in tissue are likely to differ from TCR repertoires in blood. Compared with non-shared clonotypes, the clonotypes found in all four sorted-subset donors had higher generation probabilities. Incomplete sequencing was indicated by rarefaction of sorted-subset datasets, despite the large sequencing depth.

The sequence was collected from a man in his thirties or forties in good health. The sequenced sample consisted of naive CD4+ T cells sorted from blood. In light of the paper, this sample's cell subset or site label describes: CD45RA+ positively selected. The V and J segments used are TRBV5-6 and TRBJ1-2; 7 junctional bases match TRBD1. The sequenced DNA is TGTGCCAGCAGCTTGGGATCGACAGGGCCCTATGGCTACACCTTC. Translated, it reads CASSLGSTGPYGYTF. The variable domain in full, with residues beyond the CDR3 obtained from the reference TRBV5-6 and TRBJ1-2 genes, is DAGVTQSPTHLIKTRGQQVTLRCSPKSGHDTVSWYQQALGQGPQFIFQYYEEEERQRGNFPDRFSGHQFPNYSSELNVNALLLGDSALYLCASSLGSTGPYGYTFGSGTRLTVV.